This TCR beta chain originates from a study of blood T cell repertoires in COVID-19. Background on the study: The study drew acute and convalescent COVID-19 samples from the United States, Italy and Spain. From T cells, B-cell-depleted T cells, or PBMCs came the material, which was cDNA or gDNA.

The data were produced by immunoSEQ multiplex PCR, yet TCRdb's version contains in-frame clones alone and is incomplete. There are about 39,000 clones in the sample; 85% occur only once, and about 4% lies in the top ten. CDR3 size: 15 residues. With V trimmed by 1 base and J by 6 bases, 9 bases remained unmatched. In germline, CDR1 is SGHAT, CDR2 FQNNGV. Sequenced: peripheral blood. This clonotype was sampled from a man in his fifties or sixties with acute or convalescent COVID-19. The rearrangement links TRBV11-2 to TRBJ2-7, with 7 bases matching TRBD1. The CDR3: CASSLVPQGWGEQYF. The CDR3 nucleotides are TGTGCCAGCAGCTTAGTCCCACAGGGGTGGGGCGAGCAGTACTTC. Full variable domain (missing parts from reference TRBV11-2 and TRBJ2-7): EAGVAQSPRYKIIEKRQSVAFWCNPISGHATLYWYQQILGQGPKLLIQFQNNGVVDDSQLPKDRFSAERLKGVDSTLKIQPAKLEDSAVYLCASSLVPQGWGEQYFGPGTRLTVT.